Given below is one TCR beta chain in context. Its specificity is not known. Germline CDR1 is MNHNS and CDR2 is SASEGT. Germline trimming cut 4 bases from V and 1 base from J; bases unmatched to any gene: 7. The CDR3 has 16 residues. TCRdb's table, derived via immunoSEQ multiplex PCR, lists solely in-frame clones and lacks some. The table records some 2,400,000 clones, roughly 95% of them present only once. The data belong to a study of shared clonotypes between healthy human individuals. Whole-study findings and limits: Compared with memory subsets, naive subsets generally had larger estimated richness.

The chain employs TRBV6-1 and TRBJ2-3; 8 positions match TRBD2. The specimen was naive CD4+ T cells sorted from blood. Sample subset: CD45RA+ positively selected. The receptor comes from a man aged 18 to 30 in good health. CDR3 sequence: CASSVHTLAGTDTQYF. The CDR3 coding sequence is TGTGCCAGCAGTGTACATACACTAGCGGGCACAGATACGCAGTATTTT.